The sequence of this TCR beta chain was determined in a study of blood T cell repertoires in COVID-19. TCRdb's copy holds only in-frame clones and misses some; the assay was immunoSEQ multiplex PCR. The table includes approximately 38,000 clones, approximately 90% detected once. Trimming removed 4 bases from V and 3 bases from J; junction bases left unmatched: 3. The CDR3 is 15 residues long. Germline assignment: CDR1 LGHNA and CDR2 YNFKEQ. The V call is TRBV4-2, the J call TRBJ2-3, with TRBD2 identical over 11 bases. Sequencing was done on a sample of peripheral blood. The clonotype was recovered from a young man with active or convalescent COVID-19. CDR3 protein: CASSPGTSGTDTQYF. The CDR3 DNA follows: TGTGCCAGCAGCCCTGGGACTAGCGGTACAGATACGCAGTATTTT.